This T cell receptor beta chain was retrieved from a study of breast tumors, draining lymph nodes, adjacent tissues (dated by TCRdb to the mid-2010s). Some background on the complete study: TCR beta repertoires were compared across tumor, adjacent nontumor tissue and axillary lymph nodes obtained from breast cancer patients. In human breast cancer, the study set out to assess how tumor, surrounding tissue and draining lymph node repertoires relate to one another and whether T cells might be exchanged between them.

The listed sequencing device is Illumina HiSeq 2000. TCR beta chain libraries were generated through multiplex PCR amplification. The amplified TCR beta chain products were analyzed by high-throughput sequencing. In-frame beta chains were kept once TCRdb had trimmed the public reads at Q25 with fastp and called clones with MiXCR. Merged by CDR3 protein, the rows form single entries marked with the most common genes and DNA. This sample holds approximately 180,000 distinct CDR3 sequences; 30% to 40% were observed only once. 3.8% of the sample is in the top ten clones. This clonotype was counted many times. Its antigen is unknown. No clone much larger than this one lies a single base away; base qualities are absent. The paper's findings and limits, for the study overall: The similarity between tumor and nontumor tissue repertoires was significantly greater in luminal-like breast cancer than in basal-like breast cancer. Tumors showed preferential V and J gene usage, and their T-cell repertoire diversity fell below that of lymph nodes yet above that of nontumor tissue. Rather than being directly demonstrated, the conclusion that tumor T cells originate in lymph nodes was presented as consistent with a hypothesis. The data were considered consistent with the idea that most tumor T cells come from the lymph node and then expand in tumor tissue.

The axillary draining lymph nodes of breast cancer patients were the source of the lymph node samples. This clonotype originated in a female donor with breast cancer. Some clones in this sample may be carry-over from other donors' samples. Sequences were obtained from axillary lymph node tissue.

The DNA sequence follows: TGCAGTGCTAGAAACCCGGGAGGTAGCGGCGAGCAGTACTTC. Its protein reads: CSARNPGGSGEQYF. The chain joins TRBV20-1 to TRBJ2-7, and 7 junctional nucleotides match TRBD2. The germline V gene (reference sequence) specifies DFQATT as CDR1 and SNEGSKA as CDR2. The CDR3 measures 14 amino acids from cysteine to phenylalanine. Only the CDR3 portion is preserved as DNA: 42 bases, with reading frame beginning at the first base. Germline trimming amounts to 2 bases on V and 6 bases on J, with 10 as the count of junction bases outside the gene matches.